Each of the 32 T cell receptor beta chains below was sequenced from the same sample in a study of response to subunit inactivated influenza vaccine. Each CDR3 protein gets one entry after TCRdb re-called the RT-PCR reads with MiXCR. The table lists 650,000 to 800,000 distinct CDR3 sequences, over 11% of them singletons. Material: PBMCs from blood, obtained 14 to 15 days before vaccination. These receptors all stem from a man aged 50-59 years who received an inactivated influenza vaccine.

The chain is built from TRBV5-1 and TRBJ2-3; the D gene is possibly TRBD2 (6 bases). Trimming removed 7 bases at V and 2 bases at J, with 11 bases between. The CDR3 is made up of 13 amino acids. CDR1 is SGHRS, CDR2 YFSETQ, per germline. The DNA for the CDR3 is TGCGCCAGCGCGGGATCCCCCACAGATACGCAGTATTTT. It translates to CASAGSPTDTQYF.

This clonotype came up a few times. The DNA for the CDR3 is TGCAGTGCTCATAGTCCCGCGGGGGACCAAGAGACCCAGTACTTC. Its translation is CSAHSPAGDQETQYF. The chain recombines TRBV20-1 with TRBJ2-5; TRBD2 matches at 7 bases. This CDR3 has 15 residues. V shed 5 bases and J 0 bases; nucleotides not matched to a gene: 9. Per the germline V gene, CDR1 is DFQATT and CDR2 is SNEGSKA (reference sequence).

The J gene is TRBJ1-4, the V gene TRBV20-1, with D tentatively TRBD1 (5 bases). The V gene's germline CDR1 is DFQATT and CDR2 SNEGSKA (reference sequence). This CDR3 has 14 residues. The V and J ends lost 3 bases and 6 bases respectively, with 14 bases between them. The CDR3 region has the DNA TGCAGTGCTAGGGATGGCAGGGTCGATGAAAAACTGTTTTTT. Its translation is CSARDGRVDEKLFF.

J is TRBJ1-5 and V is TRBV11-2, with D possibly being TRBD1 (6 bases). Germline CDR1 is SGHAT and CDR2 is FQNNGV. There are 15 residues in the CDR3. Trimming took off 7 bases at V and 4 bases at J, with 17 bases between the two ends. CDR3 DNA: TGTGCCAGCATCCCCCCCGGGACACATAATCAGCCCCAGCATTTT. It encodes CASIPPGTHNQPQHF. Variable domain in full (rest from reference TRBV11-2 and TRBJ1-5): EAGVAQSPRYKIIEKRQSVAFWCNPISGHATLYWYQQILGQGPKLLIQFQNNGVVDDSQLPKDRFSAERLKGVDSTLKIQPAKLEDSAVYLCASIPPGTHNQPQHFGDGTRLSIL.

V gene TRBV19 combines with J gene TRBJ1-1; maybe TRBD1 (6 bases). Trimming stripped 6 bases from V and 2 bases from J, with 16 bases between. From germline, CDR1 is LNHDA and CDR2 SQIVND (reference sequence). The CDR3 totals 15 residues. Written as DNA, the CDR3 is TGTGCCAGTAGGACACGACAGGACAAAAACACTGAAGCTTTCTTT. It translates to CASRTRQDKNTEAFF.

This clonotype was found many times. The chain is built from TRBV6-2 or TRBV6-3 and TRBJ2-7; 8 bases align to TRBD1. The CDR3 has 14 amino acids. With V trimmed by 5 bases and J by 3 bases, 6 bases remained unmatched. Germline assignment: CDR1 MNHEY and CDR2 SVGEGT. Here the CDR3 reads CASSAPGQDYEQYF. CDR3 nucleotides: TGTGCCAGCAGTGCACCGGGACAGGACTACGAGCAGTACTTC.

This clonotype came up a few times. The chain has TRBV9 and TRBJ1-1; 9 positions agree with TRBD1. CDR1 SGDLS and CDR2 YYNGEE come from the germline V gene. The CDR3 has 14 residues. Losses at the gene ends were 2 bases for V and 4 bases for J; bases not matched to a gene: 3. CDR3 nucleotides: TGTGCCAGCAGCGTCGGACAGGGGAGCACTGAAGCTTTCTTT. Its translation is CASSVGQGSTEAFF.

V gene TRBV5-1 combines with J gene TRBJ2-1; 15 nucleotides agree with TRBD2. The CDR3 contains 15 residues. The trim removed 5 bases at V and 8 bases at J, leaving 5 bases unmatched. Germline assignment: CDR1 SGHRS and CDR2 YFSETQ. CDR3 loop: CASRRGLAGGDEQFF. The CDR3, as DNA: TGCGCCAGCAGACGCGGACTAGCGGGGGGGGATGAGCAGTTCTTC.

V and J are TRBV4-2 and TRBJ2-6; 8 nucleotides agree with TRBD2. This CDR3 comprises 18 residues. Trimming took 1 base from V and 0 from J; bases not matched to a gene: 5. The germline V gene encodes CDR1 LGHNA and CDR2 YNFKEQ. The CDR3 DNA reads as TGTGCCAGCAGCCAAGGGGCTAGCGGGCCCTCTGGGGCCAACGTCCTGACTTTC. Its translation: CASSQGASGPSGANVLTF.

The chain combines TRBV5-4 with TRBJ2-1, with 7 positions matching TRBD2. With V trimmed by 0 bases and J by 5 bases, 5 bases remained unmatched. The CDR3 is made up of 15 amino acids. Germline assignment: CDR1 SGHNT and CDR2 YYREEE (reference sequence). The CDR3 region is CASSLGTRAHNEQFF. The CDR3 region has the DNA TGTGCCAGCAGCTTGGGGACTAGGGCCCACAATGAGCAGTTCTTC.

This chain links TRBV7-2 with TRBJ2-7; D is undetermined. This CDR3 is 15 amino acids long. V gave up 2 bases and J gave up 3 bases, with 14 bases separating them. The V gene's germline CDR1 is SGHTA and CDR2 FQGNSA. The CDR3 loop is CASSLNTDRLYEQYF. The CDR3 nucleotides read TGTGCCAGCAGCTTAAACACAGACCGTCTCTACGAGCAGTACTTC.

The CDR3 loop reads CSAGPPSGVFGEQFF. DNA of the CDR3: TGCAGTGCTGGCCCTCCTAGCGGGGTCTTCGGGGAGCAGTTCTTC. The chain has TRBV20-1 and TRBJ2-1, with 9 bases identical to TRBD2. The CDR3 totals 15 residues. J was trimmed by 10 bases and V by 5 bases; bases with no gene match: 15. CDR1 is DFQATT and CDR2 is SNEGSKA in the germline V gene (reference sequence).

The V gene is TRBV7-9, the J gene TRBJ1-1; no clear D gene. CDR3 size: 13 residues. Trimming pared 3 bases from V and 6 bases from J, leaving 11 bases between. CDR1 and CDR2 (germline): SEHNR, FQNEAQ (reference sequence). The CDR3 region has the DNA TGTGCCAGCAGCTTTGTTGGTACCCCTGAAGCTTTCTTT. Residues: CASSFVGTPEAFF. The full variable domain, in which reference TRBV7-9 and TRBJ1-1 provide the parts outside the CDR3, is DTGVSQNPRHKITKRGQNVTFRCDPISEHNRLYWYRQTLGQGPEFLTYFQNEAQLEKSRLLSDRFSAERPKGSFSTLEIQRTEQGDSAMYLCASSFVGTPEAFFGQGTRLTVV.

On this clonotype: As the CDR3 is not closed by the conserved phenylalanine or tryptophan, this likely results from a read error. No DNA is shown, since the ends of the CDR3 on it are uncertain; the CDR3 is the one TCRdb lists. The chain joins TRBV27 to TRBJ2-5; the tabulated D call, TRBD1, remains unverified against the DNA. The CDR3 is 11 residues long, ends included. The V gene's germline CDR1 is MNHEY and CDR2 SMNVEV (reference sequence). CDR3: CASSAPSRGPN.

This clonotype was counted only a few times. The genes are TRBV7-8 and TRBJ2-1, with TRBD1 as a possible D gene (5 bases). Germline V gives CDR1 SGHVS, CDR2 FQNEAQ. The CDR3 is made up of 12 amino acids. Trimming cost V 5 bases and J 8 bases, with 10 bases left between them. In nucleotides, the CDR3 is TGTGCCAGCAGCGCCAGGGTCCATGAGCAGTTCTTC. Encoded protein: CASSARVHEQFF. Complete variable domain (other parts from reference TRBV7-8 and TRBJ2-1): GAGVSQSPRYKVAKRGQDVALRCDPISGHVSLFWYQQALGQGPEFLTYFQNEAQLDKSGLPSDRFFAERPEGSVSTLKIQRTQQEDSAVYLCASSARVHEQFFGPGTRLTVL.

V and J are TRBV5-6 and TRBJ2-1, with D possibly called TRBD1 or TRBD2 (5 bases each). From germline, CDR1 is SGHDT and CDR2 YYEEEE. Trimming stripped 4 bases from V and 2 bases from J, with 16 bases between. The length of the CDR3 is 16 residues. CDR3 sequence reads: CASSPPPGLTYNEQFF. In nucleotides, the CDR3 is TGTGCCAGCAGCCCCCCCCCGGGGCTCACCTACAATGAGCAGTTCTTC.

This chain joins TRBV6-1 and TRBJ1-5; D is unclear. Trimming removed 6 bases at V and 5 bases at J, with 11 bases between. This CDR3 comprises 13 residues. Germline CDR1 reads MNHNS; CDR2 reads SASEGT. CDR3 in amino acids: CASRFKLDQPQHF. The CDR3 DNA is TGTGCCAGCAGATTCAAGTTGGATCAGCCCCAGCATTTT.

The table lists this clonotype with a few counts. The V gene is TRBV20-1, the J gene TRBJ2-7; no clear D. Trimming cost V 6 bases and J 6 bases, with 18 bases left between them. CDR1 and CDR2 (germline): DFQATT, SNEGSKA (reference sequence). CDR3 length: 13 amino acids. The DNA for the CDR3 is TGCAGTGCCTTAGAGTCCCTCTCTGCCGAGCAGTACTTC. This translates into CSALESLSAEQYF.

V is TRBV12-3 or TRBV12-4 and J is TRBJ2-2, with no clear D. Trimming cost V 3 bases and J 2 bases, with 7 bases left between them. The CDR3 consists of 14 residues. The CDR3 DNA reads as TGTGCCAGCAGTTTGTACGGTAACACCGGGGAGCTGTTTTTT. Translation gives CASSLYGNTGELFF.

The J gene is TRBJ1-4, the V gene TRBV10-1, with D perhaps TRBD1 (5 bases). CDR3 size: 15 residues. The germline V gene encodes CDR1 WNHNN and CDR2 SYGVQD (reference sequence). V was pared by 4 bases and J by 6 bases, with 15 bases between. CDR3 in DNA: TGCGCCAGCAGTGGGGCAGGGTACTCTTATGAAAAACTGTTTTTT. This codes for CASSGAGYSYEKLFF.

The chain recombines TRBV12-3 or TRBV12-4 with TRBJ2-1; TRBD2 might be the D (6 bases). V lost 11 bases and J 1 base, leaving 27 bases between the germline ends. This CDR3 has 18 amino acids. CDR3 nucleotides: TGTGCCTGCTGTCCCACAGCGGGCCCATTATTGTCCTACAATGAGCAGTTCTTC. This translates into CACCPTAGPLLSYNEQFF.

This clonotype was detected ten times or more. CDR3 coding DNA: TGTGCCAGCAGCGTCGGAGATCAGCCCCAGCATTTT. Protein product: CASSVGDQPQHF. V usage is TRBV7-9 and J usage is TRBJ1-5; D not certain. The germline gives CDR1 SEHNR, CDR2 FQNEAQ (reference sequence). V lost 5 bases, J lost 5 bases, and 7 bases lay in between. CDR3 size: 12 residues.

The chain is built from TRBV6-5 and TRBJ1-5; TRBD1 might be the D (6 bases). CDR3 length: 13 amino acids. The V end lost 0 bases, the J end lost 11 bases, and 11 bases lay between the germline ends. The V gene's germline CDR1 is MNHEY and CDR2 SVGAGI. CDR3 sequence reads: CASSYSRDTAQHF. The CDR3, as DNA: TGTGCCAGCAGTTACTCTCGGGACACGGCCCAGCATTTT.

The chain recombines TRBV11-2 with TRBJ2-1; D is unclear. Trimming removed 0 bases from V and 10 bases from J, with 10 bases in between. CDR1 is SGHAT, CDR2 FQNNGV, per germline. The CDR3 has 13 residues. The chain's CDR3 is CASSLDSPREQFF. The CDR3 DNA sequence: TGTGCCAGCAGCTTAGATTCACCGCGAGAGCAGTTCTTC.

The rearrangement uses TRBV15 and TRBJ2-7; TRBD2 is a possible D gene (6 bases). The V end was cut by 4 bases, the J end by 2 bases, with 12 bases between. From germline, CDR1 is LNHNV and CDR2 YYDKDF (reference sequence). This CDR3 is built from 14 residues. The CDR3: CATSTPWEAYEQYF. In DNA, the CDR3 is TGTGCCACCAGCACCCCGTGGGAGGCCTACGAGCAGTACTTC.

There are a few counts of this clonotype. This chain connects TRBV3-1 to TRBJ1-1, with TRBD1 matching over 7 bases. J was trimmed by 5 bases and V by 2 bases; bases with no gene match: 8. The CDR3 totals 15 residues. Looked up from germline, CDR1 is LGHDT and CDR2 is YNNKEL (reference sequence). CDR3 in amino acids: CASSQRGGGGTEAFF. The CDR3 DNA is TGTGCCAGCAGCCAAAGGGGAGGGGGCGGAACTGAAGCTTTCTTT.

CDR3 protein: CASSQRSSGGGNTGELFF. The CDR3 region has the DNA TGCGCCAGCAGCCAGCGATCTAGCGGGGGGGGAAACACCGGGGAGCTGTTTTTT. The rearrangement joins TRBV4-1 to TRBJ2-2; 12 nucleotides match TRBD2. This CDR3 is 18 amino acids long. Losses at the gene ends were 3 bases for V and 2 bases for J; bases not matched to a gene: 7. Germline CDR1 reads MGHRA; CDR2 reads YSYEKL.

This clonotype was picked up a small number of times. The V gene is TRBV5-1, the J gene TRBJ2-7; the D gene could be TRBD1 or TRBD2 (5 bases each). Germline CDR1 is SGHRS and CDR2 is YFSETQ. V was cut by 4 bases and J by 5 bases, with 13 bases left in between. This CDR3 spans 13 amino acids. Written as DNA, the CDR3 is TGCGCCAGCAGCGGGGGATGGTATCACGAGCAGTACTTC. Protein: CASSGGWYHEQYF.

Comment on this clonotype: A read error may produce the germline difference seen at one junction end. The chain has TRBV15 and TRBJ2-7; D uncertain. Germline CDR1 reads LNHNV; CDR2 reads YYDKDF (reference sequence). The CDR3 extends over 13 amino acids. The CDR3 DNA reads as TGTGCCACCAGCGGAGAAGTTCACTACGAGCAGTACTTC. This encodes CATSGEVHYEQYF.

The chain combines TRBV4-3 with TRBJ2-7; tentative D call: TRBD1 (5 bases). The germline V and J ends were trimmed by 0 bases and 2 bases, with 14 bases remaining between them. The CDR3 runs 16 residues. Germline V CDR1 and CDR2: LGHNA, YSLEER. CDR3 residues: CASSQDPLSGTYEQYF. The CDR3 DNA reads TGCGCCAGCAGCCAAGACCCTTTATCAGGGACCTACGAGCAGTACTTC.

The chain carries TRBV29-1 and TRBJ2-7; D ambiguous. Trimming stripped 3 bases from V and 2 bases from J, with 11 bases between. The CDR3 totals 13 residues. Germline lookup yields CDR1 SQVTM and CDR2 ANQGSEA. CDR3 bases: TGCAGCGTTGAGTCAGGCGTAACCTACGAGCAGTACTTC. It yields the protein CSVESGVTYEQYF.

This clonotype was seen a few times. The V and J genes are TRBV30 and TRBJ2-7; D is ambiguous. The length of the CDR3 is 13 residues. Trimming removed 2 bases from V and 2 bases from J, with 10 bases in between. Germline V gene sequence: CDR1 GTSNPN, CDR2 SVGIG (reference sequence). The CDR3 loop is CAWSLLSPYEQYF. The DNA for the CDR3 is TGTGCCTGGAGTCTACTGAGCCCCTACGAGCAGTACTTC.